This passage covers 4 T cell receptor beta chains from one sample sequenced in a study of blood T cell repertoires in COVID-19. Sequencing used immunoSEQ multiplex PCR; TCRdb keeps in-frame clones, though not all of them. The sample has 110,000 or so clones; roughly 80% are singletons. The sequencing input was peripheral blood. The receptors derive from a man aged 45-65 years with acute or convalescent COVID-19.

A single count supports this clone. V is TRBV6-5 and J is TRBJ2-1, with 8 bases matching TRBD1. The germline V gene has CDR1 MNHEY and CDR2 SVGAGI. V trimming: 8 bases; J trimming: 7 bases; junction bases outside the gene matches: 4. The CDR3 is made up of 12 amino acids. In DNA, the CDR3 is TGTGCCAGCGTACAGGGGGGAAATGAGCAGTTCTTC. Its translation is CASVQGGNEQFF.

This chain links TRBV28 with TRBJ1-2; a weak D match, TRBD1 (5 bases). This CDR3 contains 12 residues. Trimming shortened V by 6 bases and J by 8 bases, and 13 bases separated the two germline ends. CDR1 MDHEN and CDR2 SYDVKM come from the germline V gene. The CDR3, as DNA: TGTGCCAGCAGACAGGTACTTTTAGGCTACACCTTC. Its protein product is CASRQVLLGYTF.

The sample holds one count of this clone. This chain uses TRBV6-1 with TRBJ1-3; 8 nucleotides line up with TRBD1. Germline-derived CDR1 and CDR2 are MNHNS and SASEGT. The junction had 6 bases not matched to a gene; V was cut back by 2 bases and J by 0 bases. The CDR3 spans 17 residues. The DNA for the CDR3 is TGTGCCAGCAGTGAATGGACAGGGATTGACTCTGGAAACACCATATATTTT. This codes for CASSEWTGIDSGNTIYF.

The chain recombines TRBV13 with TRBJ1-2; TRBD1 might be the D (5 bases). This CDR3 has 16 amino acids. CDR1 is PRHDT and CDR2 is FYEKMQ in the germline V gene (reference sequence). The germline V and J ends were trimmed by 2 bases and 5 bases, with 18 bases remaining between them. CDR3 in DNA: TGTGCCAGCAGCTTAAATGGGGGGAACCTATGGTATGGCTACACCTTC. It encodes CASSLNGGNLWYGYTF.